This T cell receptor (beta chain) was found in a study of Graves' ophthalmopathy and Graves' hyperthyroidism. Amplified TCR beta CDR3 regions were obtained using RNA transcripts as template. First-round RT-PCR used HTBI primers; second-round multiplex PCR followed. TCRdb called the multiplex PCR reads again in MiXCR, with one record for every CDR3 protein. The sample carries some 750,000 distinct CDR3 sequences, 35% to 50% recorded once. Between the trimmed V and J ends, which lost 0 bases and 11 bases, there was a span of 17 bases. Looked up from germline, CDR1 is SGHNT and CDR2 is YYREEE (reference sequence). CDR3 length: 14 amino acids.

The TCR sequence derives from an adult man with Graves' ophthalmopathy. Sequenced: peripheral blood. The rearrangement uses TRBV5-4 and TRBJ1-1; no clear D gene. CDR3 residues: CASSLEDLGENAFF. In DNA form, the CDR3 reads TGTGCCAGCAGCTTGGAGGATTTAGGTGAGAATGCTTTCTTT. The whole variable domain, filled in from reference TRBV5-4 and TRBJ1-1, reads ETGVTQSPTHLIKTRGQQVTLRCSSQSGHNTVSWYQQALGQGPQFIFQYYREEENGRGNFPPRFSGLQFPNYSSELNVNALELDDSALYLCASSLEDLGENAFFGQGTRLTVV.